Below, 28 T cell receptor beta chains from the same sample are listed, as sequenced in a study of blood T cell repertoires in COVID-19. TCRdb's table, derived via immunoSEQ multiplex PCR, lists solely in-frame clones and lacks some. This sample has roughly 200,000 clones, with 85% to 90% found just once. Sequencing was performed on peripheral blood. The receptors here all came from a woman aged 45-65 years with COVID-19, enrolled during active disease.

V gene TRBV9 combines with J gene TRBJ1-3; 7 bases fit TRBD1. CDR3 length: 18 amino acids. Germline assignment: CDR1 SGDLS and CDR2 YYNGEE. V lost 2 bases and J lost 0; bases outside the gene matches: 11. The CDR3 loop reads CASSVSFSGDSSGNTIYF. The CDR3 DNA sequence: TGTGCCAGCAGCGTTTCTTTTAGTGGGGACAGCTCTGGAAACACCATATATTTT.

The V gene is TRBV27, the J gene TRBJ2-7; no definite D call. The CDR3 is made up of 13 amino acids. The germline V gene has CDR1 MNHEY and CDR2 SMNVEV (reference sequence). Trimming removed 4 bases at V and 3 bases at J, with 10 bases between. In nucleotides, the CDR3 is TGTGCCAGCAGTTATAACACGTACTACGAGCAGTACTTC. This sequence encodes CASSYNTYYEQYF.

The CDR3 sequence: CASSQDRGERAFF. CDR3 nucleotide sequence: TGTGCCAGCAGCCAAGACCGGGGGGAGCGGGCTTTCTTT. The J gene is TRBJ1-1, the V gene TRBV3-1 (or the pseudogene TRBV3-2), with a possible D match to TRBD1 (5 bases). V lost 0 bases, J lost 11 bases, and 13 bases lay in between. This CDR3 comprises 13 residues. Germline V gene data show CDR1 as LGHDT and CDR2 as YNNKEL (reference sequence).

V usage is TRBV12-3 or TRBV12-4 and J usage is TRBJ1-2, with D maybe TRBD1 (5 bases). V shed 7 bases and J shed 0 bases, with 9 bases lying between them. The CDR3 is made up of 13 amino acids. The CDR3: CASNRGTNYGYTF. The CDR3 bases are TGTGCCAGCAACCGGGGGACTAACTATGGCTACACCTTC.

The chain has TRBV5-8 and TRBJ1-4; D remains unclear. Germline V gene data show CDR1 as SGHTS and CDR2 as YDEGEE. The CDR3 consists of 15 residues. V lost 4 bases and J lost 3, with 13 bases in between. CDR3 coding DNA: TGTGCCAGCAGCGCACGAGGCCACCCTAATGAAAAACTGTTTTTT. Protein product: CASSARGHPNEKLFF.

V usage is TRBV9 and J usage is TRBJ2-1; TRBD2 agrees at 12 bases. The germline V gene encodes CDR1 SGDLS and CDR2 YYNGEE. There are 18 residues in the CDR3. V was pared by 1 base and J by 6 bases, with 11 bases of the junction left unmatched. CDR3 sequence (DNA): TGTGCCAGCAGCGTATCTAGCGGGGGGGCCAGATCAATCAATGAGCAGTTCTTC. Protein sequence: CASSVSSGGARSINEQFF.

CDR3 protein: CASSLSSGAGTDTQYF. In DNA form, the CDR3 reads TGCGCCAGCAGCTTGTCGTCAGGGGCTGGCACAGATACGCAGTATTTT. This sequence joins TRBV5-1 and TRBJ2-3, with a tentative D call TRBD1 (6 bases). The V end was cut by 1 base, the J end by 1 base, with 13 bases between. Germline V gene lookup returns CDR1 SGHRS and CDR2 YFSETQ. This CDR3 is built from 16 residues.

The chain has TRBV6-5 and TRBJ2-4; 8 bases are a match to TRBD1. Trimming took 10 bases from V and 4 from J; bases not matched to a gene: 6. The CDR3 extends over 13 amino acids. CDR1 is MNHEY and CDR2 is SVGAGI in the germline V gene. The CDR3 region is CATTGGGKNIQYF. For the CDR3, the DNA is TGTGCCACAACAGGGGGTGGGAAAAACATTCAGTACTTC.

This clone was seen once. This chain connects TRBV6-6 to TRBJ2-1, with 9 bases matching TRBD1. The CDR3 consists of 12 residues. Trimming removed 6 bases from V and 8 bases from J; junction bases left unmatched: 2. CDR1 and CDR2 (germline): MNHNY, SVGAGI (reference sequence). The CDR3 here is CASSGQGYEQFF. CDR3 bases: TGTGCCAGCAGCGGACAGGGGTATGAGCAGTTCTTC.

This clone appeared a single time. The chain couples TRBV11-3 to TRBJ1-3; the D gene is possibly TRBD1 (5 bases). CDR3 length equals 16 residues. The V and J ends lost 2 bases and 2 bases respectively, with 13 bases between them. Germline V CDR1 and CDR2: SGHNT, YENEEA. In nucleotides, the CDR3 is TGTGCCAGCAGCTTAAGCGGGGCTCGGGCTGGAAACACCATATATTTT. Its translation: CASSLSGARAGNTIYF.

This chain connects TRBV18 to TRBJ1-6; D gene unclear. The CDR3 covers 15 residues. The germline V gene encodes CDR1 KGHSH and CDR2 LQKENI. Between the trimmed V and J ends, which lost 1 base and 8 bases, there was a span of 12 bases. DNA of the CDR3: TGTGCCAGCTCACCACTCGGGGAAAGTCATTCACCCCTCCACTTT. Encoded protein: CASSPLGESHSPLHF.

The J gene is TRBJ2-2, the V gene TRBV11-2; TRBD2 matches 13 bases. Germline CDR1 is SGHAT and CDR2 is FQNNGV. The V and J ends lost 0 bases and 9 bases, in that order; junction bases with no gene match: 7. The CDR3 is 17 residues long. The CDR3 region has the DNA TGTGCCAGCAGCTTAGACCGAAAGACTAGCGGGGGGAGGGAGCTGTTTTTT. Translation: CASSLDRKTSGGRELFF.

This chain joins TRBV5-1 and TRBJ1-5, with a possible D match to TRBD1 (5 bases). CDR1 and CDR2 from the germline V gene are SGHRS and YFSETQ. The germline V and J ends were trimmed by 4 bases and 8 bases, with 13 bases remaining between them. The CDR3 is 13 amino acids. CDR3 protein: CASSELGGEPQHF. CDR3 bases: TGCGCCAGCAGCGAGCTGGGGGGGGAGCCCCAGCATTTT.

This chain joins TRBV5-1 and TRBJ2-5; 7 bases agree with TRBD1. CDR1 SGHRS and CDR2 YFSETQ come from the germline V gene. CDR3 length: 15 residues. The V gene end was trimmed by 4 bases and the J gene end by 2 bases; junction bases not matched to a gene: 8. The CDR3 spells CASSPDRARQETQYF. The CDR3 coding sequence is TGCGCCAGCAGCCCAGACAGGGCCCGGCAAGAGACCCAGTACTTC.

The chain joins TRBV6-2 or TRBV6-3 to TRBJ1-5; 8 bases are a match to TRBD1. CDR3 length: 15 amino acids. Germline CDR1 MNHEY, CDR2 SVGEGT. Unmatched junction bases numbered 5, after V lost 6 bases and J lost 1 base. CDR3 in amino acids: CASSLGQGSNQPQHF. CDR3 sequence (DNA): TGTGCCAGCAGCCTCGGACAGGGAAGCAATCAGCCCCAGCATTTT.

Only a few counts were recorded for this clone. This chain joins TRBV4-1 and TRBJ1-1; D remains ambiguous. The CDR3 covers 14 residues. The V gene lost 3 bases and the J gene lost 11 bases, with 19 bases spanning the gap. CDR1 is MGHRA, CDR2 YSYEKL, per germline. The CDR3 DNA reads TGCGCCAGCAGCCAGGGTAGATCTGGTCTGGAGGCTTTCTTT. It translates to CASSQGRSGLEAFF.

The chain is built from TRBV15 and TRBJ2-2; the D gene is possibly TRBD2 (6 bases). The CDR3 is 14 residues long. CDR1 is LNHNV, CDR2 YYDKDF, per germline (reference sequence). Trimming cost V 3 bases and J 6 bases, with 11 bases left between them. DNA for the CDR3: TGTGCCACCAGCAGGGGAGGATTGGCCGGGGAGCTGTTTTTT. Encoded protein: CATSRGGLAGELFF. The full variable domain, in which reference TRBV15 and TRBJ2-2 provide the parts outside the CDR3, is DAMVIQNPRYQVTQFGKPVTLSCSQTLNHNVMYWYQQKSSQAPKLLFHYYDKDFNNEADTPDNFQSRRPNTSFCFLDIRSPGLGDTAMYLCATSRGGLAGELFFGEGSRLTVL.

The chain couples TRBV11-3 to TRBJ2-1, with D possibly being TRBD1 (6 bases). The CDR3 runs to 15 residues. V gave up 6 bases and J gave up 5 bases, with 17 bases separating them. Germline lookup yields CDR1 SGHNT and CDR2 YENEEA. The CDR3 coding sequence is TGTGCCAGCAGACCGAGGGGACAACCAAACAATGAGCAGTTCTTC. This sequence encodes CASRPRGQPNNEQFF. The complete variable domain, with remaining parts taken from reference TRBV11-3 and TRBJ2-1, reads EAGVVQSPRYKIIEKKQPVAFWCNPISGHNTLYWYLQNLGQGPELLIRYENEEAVDDSQLPKDRFSAERLKGVDSTLKIQPAELGDSAVYLCASRPRGQPNNEQFFGPGTRLTVL.

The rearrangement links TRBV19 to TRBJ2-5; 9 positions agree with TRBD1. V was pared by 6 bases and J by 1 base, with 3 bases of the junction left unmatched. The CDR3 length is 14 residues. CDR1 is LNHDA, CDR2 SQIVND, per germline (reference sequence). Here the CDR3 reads CASSPQGAQETQYF. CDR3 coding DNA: TGTGCCAGTAGCCCACAGGGGGCCCAAGAGACCCAGTACTTC.

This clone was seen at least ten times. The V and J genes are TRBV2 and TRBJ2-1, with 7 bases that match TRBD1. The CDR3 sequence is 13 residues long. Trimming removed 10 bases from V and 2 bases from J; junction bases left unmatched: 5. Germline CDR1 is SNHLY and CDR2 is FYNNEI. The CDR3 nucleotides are TGTGCCACCTGGGACAGCACCTACAATGAGCAGTTCTTC. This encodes CATWDSTYNEQFF.

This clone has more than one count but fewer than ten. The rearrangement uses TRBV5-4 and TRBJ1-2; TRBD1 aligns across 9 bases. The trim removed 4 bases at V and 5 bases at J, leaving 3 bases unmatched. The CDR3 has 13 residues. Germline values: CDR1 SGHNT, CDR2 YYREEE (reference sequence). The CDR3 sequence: CASSPTGGYGYTF. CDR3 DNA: TGTGCCAGCAGCCCGACAGGGGGATATGGCTACACCTTC.

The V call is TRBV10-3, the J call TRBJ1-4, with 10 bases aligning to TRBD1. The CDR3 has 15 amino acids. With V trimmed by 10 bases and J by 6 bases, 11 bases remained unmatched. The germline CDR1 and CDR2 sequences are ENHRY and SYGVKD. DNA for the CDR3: TGTGCCACCCCTATCCGGGACAGGGGAGATGAAAAACTGTTTTTT. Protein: CATPIRDRGDEKLFF.

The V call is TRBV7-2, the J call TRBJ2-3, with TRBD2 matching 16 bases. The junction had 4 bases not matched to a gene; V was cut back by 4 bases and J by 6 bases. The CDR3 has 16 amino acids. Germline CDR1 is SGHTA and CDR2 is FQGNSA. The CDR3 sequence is CASSSGLAGGQDTQYF. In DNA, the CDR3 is TGTGCCAGCAGCTCGGGACTAGCGGGGGGGCAGGATACGCAGTATTTT.

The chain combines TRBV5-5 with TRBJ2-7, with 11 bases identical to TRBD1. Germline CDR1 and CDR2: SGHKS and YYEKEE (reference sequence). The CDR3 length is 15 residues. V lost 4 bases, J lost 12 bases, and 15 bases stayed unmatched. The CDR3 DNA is TGTGCCAGCAGCCCACCGGGACAGGGGGACCTTAAGCCGTACTTC. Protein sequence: CASSPPGQGDLKPYF. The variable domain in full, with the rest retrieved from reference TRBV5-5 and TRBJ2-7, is DAGVTQSPTHLIKTRGQQVTLRCSPISGHKSVSWYQQVLGQGPQFIFQYYEKEERGRGNFPDRFSARQFPNYSSELNVNALLLGDSALYLCASSPPGQGDLKPYFGPGTRLTVT.

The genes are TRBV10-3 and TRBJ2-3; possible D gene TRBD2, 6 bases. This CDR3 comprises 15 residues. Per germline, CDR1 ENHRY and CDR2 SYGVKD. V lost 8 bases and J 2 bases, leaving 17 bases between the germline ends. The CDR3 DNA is TGTGCCATCGGGATAGCGCGGGGTATCACAGATACGCAGTATTTT. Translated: CAIGIARGITDTQYF.

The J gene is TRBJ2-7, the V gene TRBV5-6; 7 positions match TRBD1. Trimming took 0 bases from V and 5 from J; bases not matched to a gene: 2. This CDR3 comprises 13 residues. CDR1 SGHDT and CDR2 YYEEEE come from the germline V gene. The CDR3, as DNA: TGTGCCAGCAGCTTGGCAGGGGGAGACGAGCAGTACGTC. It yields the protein CASSLAGGDEQYV.

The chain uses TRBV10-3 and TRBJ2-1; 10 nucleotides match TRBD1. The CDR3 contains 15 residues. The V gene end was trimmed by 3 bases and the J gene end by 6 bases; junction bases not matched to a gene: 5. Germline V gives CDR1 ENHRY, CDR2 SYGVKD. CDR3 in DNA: TGTGCCATCAGTGAAAGGGACAGGGGACTCAATGAGCAGTTCTTC. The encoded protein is CAISERDRGLNEQFF.

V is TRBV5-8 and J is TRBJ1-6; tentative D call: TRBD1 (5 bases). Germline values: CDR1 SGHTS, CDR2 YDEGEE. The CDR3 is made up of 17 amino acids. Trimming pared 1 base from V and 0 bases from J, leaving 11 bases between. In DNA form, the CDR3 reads TGTGCCAGCAGCTTGTGGGGCACGAGCTCCTATAATTCACCCCTCCACTTT. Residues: CASSLWGTSSYNSPLHF. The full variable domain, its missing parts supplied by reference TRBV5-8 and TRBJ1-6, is EAGVTQSPTHLIKTRGQQATLRCSPISGHTSVYWYQQALGLGLQFLLWYDEGEERNRGNFPPRFSGRQFPNYSSELNVNALELEDSALYLCASSLWGTSSYNSPLHFGNGTRLTVT.